This passage covers 9 T cell receptor beta chains from one sample sequenced in a study of shared clonotypes between healthy human individuals. Data came from immunoSEQ multiplex PCR; TCRdb stores just in-frame clones and leaves some out. Among millions of clones listed, 85% to 95% were seen once. The sequencing sample was made of naive CD4+ T cells sorted from blood. Indicated subset: CD45RA+ positively selected. The receptor source for this set is a man aged 18-30 years in good health.

This sequence joins TRBV11-2 and TRBJ2-2; possible D gene TRBD2, 5 bases. V was pared by 0 bases and J by 5 bases, with 13 bases between. CDR1 is SGHAT and CDR2 is FQNNGV in the germline V gene. The CDR3 loop spans 16 amino acids. The CDR3 DNA is TGTGCCAGCAGCTTAGATTACACTCCGGGGACCGGGGAGCTGTTTTTT. Its protein product is CASSLDYTPGTGELFF.

The chain combines TRBV18 with TRBJ2-7, with 9 bases identical to TRBD2. The CDR3 sequence is 18 residues long. The V gene's germline CDR1 is KGHSH and CDR2 LQKENI. The V segment lost 6 bases and the J segment 0 bases; nucleotides outside the gene matches: 15. In DNA form, the CDR3 reads TGTGCCAGCTCTCTCCACCCGGTAATAGCGGGAGACTCCTACGAGCAGTACTTC. Its translation is CASSLHPVIAGDSYEQYF.

Note on this clone: Other DNA sequences in this sample translate to the same CDR3. The J gene is TRBJ1-1, the V gene TRBV7-9; 7 bases are shared with TRBD1. The trim removed 1 base at V and 1 base at J, leaving 0 bases unmatched. The length of the CDR3 is 14 residues. Per germline, CDR1 SEHNR and CDR2 FQNEAQ (reference sequence). CDR3 residues: CASSLGDRNTEAFF. CDR3 DNA: TGTGCCAGCAGCTTAGGGGACAGGAACACTGAAGCTTTCTTT.

The rearrangement links TRBV11-2 to TRBJ2-5; D not certain. Trimming shortened V by 5 bases and J by 5 bases, and 21 bases separated the two germline ends. The CDR3 totals 16 residues. Germline values: CDR1 SGHAT, CDR2 FQNNGV. The CDR3 loop reads CASSISGPRLGETQYF. The CDR3 DNA follows: TGTGCCAGCAGCATCTCGGGCCCCCGGTTAGGGGAGACCCAGTACTTC.

The gene calls are TRBV27 and TRBJ1-6; no definite D call. The CDR3 has 16 residues. Per germline, CDR1 MNHEY and CDR2 SMNVEV (reference sequence). Trimming stripped 4 bases from V and 7 bases from J, with 17 bases between. The CDR3 protein is CASSSPTTKRNSPLHF. In DNA form, the CDR3 reads TGTGCCAGCAGTTCTCCCACGACAAAACGAAATTCACCCCTCCACTTT.

The count of this clone is one. The chain uses TRBV5-1 and TRBJ2-5, with 9 bases identical to TRBD1. This CDR3 contains 16 residues. The germline V gene has CDR1 SGHRS and CDR2 YFSETQ. The ends lost 2 bases at V and 4 bases at J; junction bases unmatched: 9. CDR3 DNA: TGCGCCAGCAGCTTAACCGGGACAGGGCCTCCAGAGACCCAGTACTTC. It encodes CASSLTGTGPPETQYF. The whole variable domain, remainder taken from reference TRBV5-1 and TRBJ2-5, is KAGVTQTPRYLIKTRGQQVTLSCSPISGHRSVSWYQQTPGQGLQFLFEYFSETQRNKGNFPGRFSGRQFSNSRSEMNVSTLELGDSALYLCASSLTGTGPPETQYFGPGTRLLVL.

Details on this clone: Distinct nucleotide sequences in the sample also encode this CDR3. V usage is TRBV5-1 and J usage is TRBJ2-3; 11 nucleotides line up with TRBD1. The CDR3 consists of 14 residues. V lost 2 bases, J lost 6 bases, and 2 bases stayed unmatched. Looked up from germline, CDR1 is SGHRS and CDR2 is YFSETQ. CDR3 loop: CASSFGQGADTQYF. In DNA, the CDR3 is TGCGCCAGCAGCTTTGGACAGGGGGCCGATACGCAGTATTTT.

The chain has TRBV9 and TRBJ2-7; unclear D gene. The CDR3 extends over 14 amino acids. Trimming took off 4 bases at V and 2 bases at J, with 13 bases between the two ends. Per germline, CDR1 SGDLS and CDR2 YYNGEE. The chain's CDR3 is CASSPGPNPYEQYF. CDR3 DNA: TGTGCCAGCAGCCCAGGACCTAACCCCTACGAGCAGTACTTC.

In nucleotides, the CDR3 is TGTGCCAGCAGCACGGGACTAGCGGGGGTAACAGATACGCAGTATTTT. It is translated as CASSTGLAGVTDTQYF. The rearrangement uses TRBV5-6 and TRBJ2-3; 14 positions agree with TRBD2. CDR1 SGHDT and CDR2 YYEEEE come from the germline V gene. The CDR3 spans 16 residues. V gave up 4 bases and J gave up 3 bases; unmatched junction bases: 4.